This T cell receptor (beta chain) was retrieved from a study of cytomegalovirus exposure and HLA in healthy donors. With 2 bases removed from V and 4 bases from J, the gap between germline ends came to 18 bases. The CDR3 spans 16 residues. Germline V gene sequence: CDR1 MNHEY, CDR2 SMNVEV (reference sequence). Findings and caveats of the study: Per a later analysis, HLA-associated TCR beta chains showed more clonal expansion than other, equally common TCR beta chains. Earlier analysis yielded a pattern in which most TCR beta V segments were productive about 90% or about 30% of the time.

With 60 Vbeta and 13 Jbeta primers, the PCR was carried out. Assay used: immunoSEQ multiplex PCR; TCRdb lists only in-frame clones, some missing. The sample includes 70,000 to 100,000 clones. A note on this clone: The antigen remains undetermined.

The genes are TRBV27 and TRBJ2-7; the D is unclear. The specimen was PBMCs. This TCR derives from a girl under 18 in good health and CMV-seropositive. Here the CDR3 reads CASSLIVATAGYEQYF. In DNA, the CDR3 is TGTGCCAGCAGTTTAATTGTAGCAACCGCTGGGTACGAGCAGTACTTC.